This entry lists 27 T cell receptor beta chains sequenced from one sample in a study of CD8 T cells in ankylosing spondylitis. TCRdb fed the 5' RACE reads into MiXCR, producing one record per CDR3 protein. The table records some 340,000 distinct CDR3 sequences, roughly 15% of them present only once. Sequences were obtained from blood, either unsorted or a sorted T cell fraction (not recorded which). All receptors come from a male donor with ankylosing spondylitis or in good health (not recorded which).

This chain links TRBV4-1 with TRBJ2-3; D not certain. Per the germline V gene, CDR1 is MGHRA and CDR2 is YSYEKL. The CDR3 is 15 residues long. V shed 0 bases and J shed 0 bases, with 7 bases lying between them. The CDR3 protein is CASSQEHWSTDTQYF. The CDR3 DNA reads as TGCGCCAGCAGCCAAGAGCATTGGAGCACAGATACGCAGTATTTT.

This chain joins TRBV6-1 and TRBJ2-7; D remains ambiguous. This CDR3 is built from 11 residues. Germline V lookup: CDR1 MNHNS, CDR2 SASEGT. V was clipped by 2 bases and J by 6 bases, with 5 bases between them. CDR3 in amino acids: CASSEPGEQYF. As DNA, the CDR3 is TGTGCCAGCAGTGAACCGGGCGAGCAGTACTTC.

This clonotype was found a few times. The rearrangement uses TRBV12-3 or TRBV12-4 and TRBJ1-2; no clear D gene. CDR3 size: 13 residues. V shed 7 bases and J shed 8 bases, with 17 bases lying between them. The CDR3 here is CASTPVGLGGYTF. Written as DNA, the CDR3 is TGTGCCAGCACCCCCGTGGGGTTGGGCGGCTACACCTTC.

This clonotype was seen a few times. The V call is TRBV20-1, the J call TRBJ2-4, with 7 bases lining up with TRBD2. The junction had 6 bases not matched to a gene; V was cut back by 2 bases and J by 8 bases. Germline V gene lookup returns CDR1 DFQATT and CDR2 SNEGSKA (reference sequence). This CDR3 contains 13 residues. This CDR3 is CSARRGGEDIQYF. CDR3 bases: TGCAGTGCTAGAAGGGGAGGGGAAGACATTCAGTACTTC.

This clonotype was picked up a small number of times. V usage is TRBV12-5 and J usage is TRBJ1-3, with no clear D. The V end lost 2 bases, the J end lost 0 bases, and 14 bases lay between the germline ends. Per germline, CDR1 LGHNT and CDR2 FRNRAP. This CDR3 contains 17 residues. The CDR3 DNA sequence: TGTGCTAGTGGTTTGTCCCACAGCGTTCACTCTGGAAACACCATATATTTT. Translated: CASGLSHSVHSGNTIYF.

This clonotype was observed a few times. The chain combines TRBV4-2 with TRBJ2-5; D not certain. Germline V gene lookup returns CDR1 LGHNA and CDR2 YNFKEQ. V was shortened by 1 base and J by 5 bases, with 23 bases between the two germline ends. The CDR3 has 18 residues. In DNA, the CDR3 is TGTGCCAGCAGCCAAGTGGTGAATAGCCCCATGTCGTGGGAGACCCAGTACTTC. Translated, it gives CASSQVVNSPMSWETQYF.

The CDR3 bases are TGTGCCAGCAGCGATGGACAGTTTAACACTGAAGCTTTCTTT. Translating gives CASSDGQFNTEAFF. V gene TRBV7-9 combines with J gene TRBJ1-1; a possible D gene is TRBD1 (6 bases). Trimming shortened V by 5 bases and J by 2 bases, and 12 bases separated the two germline ends. The CDR3 totals 14 residues. Germline V gene data show CDR1 as SEHNR and CDR2 as FQNEAQ (reference sequence).

The genes are TRBV2 and TRBJ2-6; TRBD1 matches at 9 bases. Germline CDR1 is SNHLY and CDR2 is FYNNEI. CDR3 length equals 17 residues. Trimming cost V 6 bases and J 4 bases; bases outside gene matches: 10. The CDR3 sequence: CASRSTGGVAGANVLTF. In DNA, the CDR3 is TGTGCCAGCAGGTCAACAGGGGGCGTAGCGGGGGCCAACGTCCTGACTTTC.

This rearrangement joins TRBV10-3 to TRBJ2-5; D remains ambiguous. Germline values: CDR1 ENHRY, CDR2 SYGVKD. V gave up 1 base and J gave up 5 bases, with 11 bases separating them. The CDR3 is made up of 14 amino acids. CDR3 amino acids: CAISELRPSETQYF. For the CDR3, the DNA is TGTGCCATCAGTGAGTTACGACCCTCGGAGACCCAGTACTTC.

This clonotype came up many times. The chain has TRBV12-3 or TRBV12-4 and TRBJ1-2; no clear D gene. The CDR3 is made up of 12 amino acids. V lost 4 bases and J lost 7, with 10 bases in between. The CDR3 nucleotides read TGTGCCAGCAGTTCCGGGCCGGCTGGCTACACCTTC. Its translation: CASSSGPAGYTF.

The rearrangement joins TRBV29-1 to TRBJ2-7; 10 positions match TRBD1. The CDR3 is 14 amino acids. With 6 bases clipped from V and 1 base from J, the junction kept 6 bases outside the gene matches. Per the germline V gene, CDR1 is SQVTM and CDR2 is ANQGSEA. The CDR3 loop is CSVVGTGVSYEQYF. The CDR3 DNA reads as TGCAGCGTAGTAGGGACAGGGGTGTCCTACGAGCAGTACTTC.

This clonotype was counted only a few times. The rearrangement links TRBV7-8 to TRBJ2-1; D is undetermined. Germline V gives CDR1 SGHVS, CDR2 FQNEAQ. The V and J ends lost 1 base and 6 bases respectively, with 10 bases between them. CDR3 length: 14 amino acids. CDR3 residues: CASSLDSTFNEQFF. CDR3 DNA sequence: TGTGCCAGCAGCTTAGACTCCACATTCAATGAGCAGTTCTTC.

This clonotype was seen a few times. This chain links TRBV5-1 with TRBJ2-1; D might be TRBD1 (6 bases). The CDR3 covers 14 residues. CDR1 and CDR2 (germline): SGHRS, YFSETQ. V shed 4 bases and J shed 4 bases, with 12 bases lying between them. This CDR3 is CASSIIQGYNEQFF. The CDR3 nucleotides read TGCGCCAGCAGCATCATACAGGGTTACAATGAGCAGTTCTTC.

This clonotype was picked up many times. The chain combines TRBV6-1 with TRBJ2-5; 8 bases match TRBD1. With 7 bases clipped from V and 2 bases from J, the junction kept 9 bases outside the gene matches. CDR1 is MNHNS and CDR2 is SASEGT in the germline V gene. The CDR3 spans 15 residues. CDR3 sequence reads: CASMDRVKLQETQYF. Written as DNA, the CDR3 is TGTGCCAGCATGGACAGGGTAAAACTTCAAGAGACCCAGTACTTC.

The V gene is TRBV27, the J gene TRBJ2-7; 8 bases align to TRBD2. The CDR3 runs 14 residues. J gave up 5 bases and V 5 bases, and 8 bases lay outside the gene matches. Germline CDR1 reads MNHEY; CDR2 reads SMNVEV (reference sequence). CDR3 sequence reads: CASSRGGGYDEQYF. The CDR3 DNA reads as TGTGCCAGCAGTCGGGGGGGAGGGTACGACGAGCAGTACTTC.

This chain uses TRBV6-1 with TRBJ1-5; 7 bases map to TRBD1. This CDR3 has 15 residues. V dropped 4 bases and J dropped 3; count of bases not matched to a gene: 6. Germline values: CDR1 MNHNS, CDR2 SASEGT. CDR3 in DNA: TGTGCCAGCAGTGGGACAGGCCCCTTCAATCAGCCCCAGCATTTT. Its protein is CASSGTGPFNQPQHF.

This rearrangement joins TRBV20-1 to TRBJ2-1; D unclear. V was trimmed by 4 bases and J by 0 bases, leaving 10 bases between them. The CDR3 extends over 14 amino acids. Germline V gene lookup returns CDR1 DFQATT and CDR2 SNEGSKA (reference sequence). In nucleotides, the CDR3 is TGCAGTGCTATTCCCTTAAGCTCCTACAATGAGCAGTTCTTC. Protein product: CSAIPLSSYNEQFF.

This clonotype came up a few times. This chain uses TRBV7-9 with TRBJ2-1, with 7 bases identical to TRBD2. Germline CDR1 reads SEHNR; CDR2 reads FQNEAQ (reference sequence). This CDR3 is 15 amino acids long. V lost 8 bases to trimming and J lost 5 bases; unmatched junction nucleotides: 12. CDR3 amino acids: CASGLEGGLHNEQFF. CDR3 nucleotide sequence: TGTGCCAGCGGGTTGGAGGGAGGGCTCCACAATGAGCAGTTCTTC.

The V gene is TRBV3-1, the J gene TRBJ1-4; TRBD1 is a possible D gene (6 bases). V dropped 4 bases and J dropped 0 bases, with 12 bases sitting between them. The CDR3 length is 16 residues. CDR1 LGHDT and CDR2 YNNKEL come from the germline V gene (reference sequence). In DNA, the CDR3 is TGTGCCAGCAGCCCCCTGGGGGCGTCAACTAATGAAAAACTGTTTTTT. Amino acid sequence: CASSPLGASTNEKLFF.

The chain recombines TRBV3-1 with TRBJ2-3; 11 nucleotides match TRBD2. Germline-derived CDR1 and CDR2 are LGHDT and YNNKEL (reference sequence). The trim removed 3 bases at V and 5 bases at J, leaving 7 bases unmatched. The CDR3 has 16 amino acids. CDR3 sequence: CASSQRLAGGVDTQYF. Here the CDR3 DNA reads TGTGCCAGCAGCCAGCGTCTAGCGGGGGGTGTAGATACGCAGTATTTT.

This clonotype was found a few times. V and J are TRBV20-1 and TRBJ2-1; perhaps TRBD1 as D (5 bases). The CDR3 covers 15 residues. Germline CDR1 DFQATT, CDR2 SNEGSKA (reference sequence). With 5 bases removed from V and 0 bases from J, the gap between germline ends came to 14 bases. The CDR3: CSASDSSSSYNEQFF. CDR3 sequence (DNA): TGCAGTGCTTCAGACAGCTCAAGCTCCTACAATGAGCAGTTCTTC.

This clonotype was detected a few times. The V call is TRBV12-3 or TRBV12-4, the J call TRBJ2-7; the match to TRBD1 covers 8 bases. The V and J ends lost 6 bases and 4 bases, in that order; junction bases with no gene match: 8. The CDR3 contains 14 residues. This chain's CDR3 is CASSQGQADYEQYF. The CDR3 DNA reads as TGTGCCAGCAGCCAGGGACAGGCTGATTACGAGCAGTACTTC.

This clonotype was seen a few times. The rearrangement joins TRBV11-2 to TRBJ2-1; D is unclear. From germline, CDR1 is SGHAT and CDR2 FQNNGV. CDR3 size: 15 residues. The ends were cut back, 3 bases at V and 1 base at J, with 10 bases in the middle. CDR3 sequence: CASSFAPGSYNEQFF. CDR3 coding DNA: TGTGCCAGCAGCTTCGCCCCGGGTTCCTACAATGAGCAGTTCTTC.

This clonotype was seen more than once but under ten times. This rearrangement joins TRBV12-3 or TRBV12-4 to TRBJ2-2, with D possibly matching TRBD1 (5 bases). The CDR3 totals 17 residues. Trimming cost V 5 bases and J 0 bases, with 16 bases left between them. CDR3 nucleotides: TGTGCCAGCAGTGCACAGGTACTCAACGCGAACACCGGGGAGCTGTTTTTT. It yields the protein CASSAQVLNANTGELFF.

There are a few counts of this clonotype. The genes are TRBV11-2 and TRBJ2-5; TRBD2 is a possible D gene (6 bases). Germline V CDR1 and CDR2: SGHAT, FQNNGV. The CDR3 sequence is 15 residues long. Trimming took 4 bases from V and 6 from J, leaving 18 bases between them. CDR3 DNA: TGTGCCAGCAGCTCCGAGGACCTGGGGGGTAAGACCCAGTACTTC. This encodes CASSSEDLGGKTQYF.

There are a few counts of this clonotype. The chain joins TRBV5-1 to TRBJ2-7, with a tentative D call TRBD1 (5 bases). With 0 bases removed from V and 2 bases from J, the gap between germline ends came to 9 bases. Germline V gene data show CDR1 as SGHRS and CDR2 as YFSETQ. The CDR3 runs 14 residues. CDR3 bases: TGCGCCAGCAGCTTGGAGGGGCTGACCTACGAGCAGTACTTC. Its protein is CASSLEGLTYEQYF.

The V gene is TRBV4-1, the J gene TRBJ2-2; tentatively, D is TRBD1 or TRBD2 (5 bases each). V was clipped by 4 bases and J by 3 bases, with 15 bases between them. This CDR3 spans 16 amino acids. Germline V gene sequence: CDR1 MGHRA, CDR2 YSYEKL. CDR3 DNA sequence: TGCGCCAGCAGCCCGCTCCGGGACGGATACACCGGGGAGCTGTTTTTT. Protein product: CASSPLRDGYTGELFF.